This T cell receptor beta chain emerged from a study of blood T cell repertoires in COVID-19. In the authors' workflow: For nucleated cells, counts were estimated from reference gene primer amplification. TCRdb keeps only in-frame clones here, not all; method: immunoSEQ multiplex PCR. V and J calls and clone size follow that table, whereas D and trimming were derived from the DNA. Counted here are about 150,000 clones, approximately 80% occurring once; the ten biggest clones make up about 3%. Trimming took 0 bases from V and 5 from J, leaving 7 bases between them. This CDR3 has 14 residues. From germline, CDR1 is MNHEY and CDR2 SVGAGI.

The specimen was peripheral blood. The chain combines TRBV6-5 with TRBJ1-4, with a tentative D call TRBD1 (5 bases). The clonotype was recovered from a woman aged 40 to 49 with active or convalescent COVID-19. Here the CDR3 reads CASSYSGQNEKLFF. DNA for the CDR3: TGTGCCAGCAGTTACTCGGGGCAGAATGAAAAACTGTTTTTT.